This entry lists 10 T cell receptor beta chains sequenced from one sample in a study of CD8 T cells in Susac syndrome (dated by TCRdb to about 2019). Library generation was performed with the immunoSEQ multiplex PCR assay. RNA was extracted with the RNeasy kit and roughly 0.45 to 1 ug was reverse transcribed using random hexamers. TCRdb itself trimmed the public reads at Q25 with fastp, ran MiXCR and retained productive beta chains. Each CDR3 protein appears once, grouped with its most common genes and DNA. In all, the sample holds about 300,000 distinct CDR3 sequences, and 89% of those were seen once. 0.18% of the sample is in the top ten clones. Specimen: CD8+ T cells from PBMCs. The receptors derive from a human donor with multiple sclerosis.

The chain is built from TRBV12-3 or TRBV12-4 and TRBJ2-5; D remains ambiguous. This CDR3 comprises 14 residues. V was cut by 6 bases and J by 2 bases, with 13 bases left in between. CDR3 amino acids: CASSLSQVQETQYF. The CDR3 bases are TGTGCCAGCAGCTTATCGCAGGTTCAAGAGACCCAGTACTTC.

The V call is TRBV3-1, the J call TRBJ2-5; perhaps TRBD2 as D (6 bases). There are 16 residues in the CDR3. The germline gives CDR1 LGHDT, CDR2 YNNKEL (reference sequence). With 3 bases removed from V and 4 bases from J, the gap between germline ends came to 18 bases. The CDR3 here is CASSHHPARGGETQYF. CDR3 DNA: TGTGCCAGCAGCCATCACCCGGCCCGGGGAGGAGAGACCCAGTACTTC.

This clonotype was observed a few times. The rearrangement joins TRBV7-2 to TRBJ2-7, with D tentatively TRBD1 (5 bases). Germline CDR1 and CDR2: SGHTA and FQGNSA. CDR3 length: 12 amino acids. The V end lost 5 bases, the J end lost 2 bases, and 7 bases lay between the germline ends. Written as DNA, the CDR3 is TGTGCCAGCAGCCAAGGGGCCTACGAGCAGTACTTC. Its translation: CASSQGAYEQYF.

Only one count was recorded for this clonotype. The J gene is TRBJ2-1, the V gene TRBV4-2; TRBD2 might be the D (6 bases). Germline assignment: CDR1 LGHNA and CDR2 YNFKEQ. V was pared by 0 bases and J by 4 bases, with 13 bases between. The CDR3 length is 16 residues. CDR3 coding DNA: TGTGCCAGCAGCCAAGATTGGGCGGGACGTTACAATGAGCAGTTCTTC. This gives the protein CASSQDWAGRYNEQFF.

V gene TRBV19 combines with J gene TRBJ2-1; 7 bases match TRBD2. V lost 5 bases and J lost 5; bases outside the gene matches: 12. CDR3 size: 16 residues. Germline-derived CDR1 and CDR2 are LNHDA and SQIVND (reference sequence). CDR3 DNA: TGTGCCAGTAGTCCTCATCCCCGACTAGCCAACAATGAGCAGTTCTTC. Its translation is CASSPHPRLANNEQFF.

The gene calls are TRBV7-2 and TRBJ2-3, with 11 bases lining up with TRBD2. Trimming took 3 bases from V and 2 from J; bases not matched to a gene: 10. The CDR3 is 18 residues long. Germline CDR1 and CDR2: SGHTA and FQGNSA. The CDR3 DNA sequence: TGTGCCAGCAGCTTGCTAGCGGGGGGACACCGAGACACAGATACGCAGTATTTT. Amino acid sequence: CASSLLAGGHRDTDTQYF.

The chain carries TRBV28 and TRBJ1-5; a possible D gene is TRBD1 (5 bases). Per the germline V gene, CDR1 is MDHEN and CDR2 is SYDVKM. The CDR3 has 19 residues. The V gene lost 3 bases and the J gene lost 0 bases, with 21 bases spanning the gap. Here the CDR3 reads CASSLMQGLWSHSNQPQHF. The CDR3 DNA reads as TGTGCCAGCAGTTTGATGCAGGGCCTGTGGTCCCATAGCAATCAGCCCCAGCATTTT. The entire variable domain, with the rest obtained from reference TRBV28 and TRBJ1-5, is as follows: DVKVTQSSRYLVKRTGEKVFLECVQDMDHENMFWYRQDPGLGLRLIYFSYDVKMKEKGDIPEGYSVSREKKERFSLILESASTNQTSMYLCASSLMQGLWSHSNQPQHFGDGTRLSIL.

The rearrangement links TRBV7-2 to TRBJ2-3; TRBD2 aligns across 9 bases. The CDR3 has 16 amino acids. With V trimmed by 1 base and J by 5 bases, 7 bases remained unmatched. Germline assignment: CDR1 SGHTA and CDR2 FQGNSA. CDR3 sequence: CASSLVLAGSEDTQYF. The CDR3 DNA reads TGTGCCAGCAGCTTAGTTCTAGCGGGGAGTGAAGATACGCAGTATTTT.

This clonotype occurred once. The conserved final phenylalanine or tryptophan is absent from the CDR3, which likely points to a read error. This chain connects TRBV15 to TRBJ2-3; D gene ambiguous. CDR3 size: 14 residues. V was pared by 0 bases and J by 2 bases, with 6 bases between. Germline V gene data show CDR1 as LNHNV and CDR2 as YYDKDF (reference sequence). In DNA, the CDR3 is TGTGCCACCAGCAGAGATGGGCTCACAGATACGCAGTATGTT. Protein product: CATSRDGLTDTQYV.

The genes are TRBV4-2 and TRBJ2-7, with 10 nucleotides matching TRBD2. Germline loops: CDR1 LGHNA, CDR2 YNFKEQ. V was clipped by 0 bases and J by 4 bases; unmatched bases: 15. The CDR3 length is 19 residues. CDR3: CASSQDIFASGGLGYEQYF. CDR3 DNA: TGTGCCAGCAGCCAAGATATTTTCGCTAGCGGGGGTCTTGGATACGAGCAGTACTTC.